What follows describes a single T cell receptor (beta chain). This sample is part of a study of cytomegalovirus exposure and HLA in healthy donors. The CDR3 spans 17 residues. Germline V gene lookup returns CDR1 MNHNS and CDR2 SASEGT. V shed 4 bases and J 1 base; nucleotides not matched to a gene: 8. The PCR was carried out with 60 Vbeta primers and 13 Jbeta primers. Some clones are missing from TCRdb's copy, which holds only in-frame ones; the method was immunoSEQ multiplex PCR. The data show 150,000 to 200,000 clones, 71% seen once. Sequencing was performed on PBMCs. The rearrangement uses TRBV6-1 and TRBJ2-3, with 10 bases aligning to TRBD2. The receptor was isolated from a girl aged 10-17 years in good health and CMV-seronegative. The CDR3 DNA reads as TGTGCCAGCAGTGCCACGACTAGCGGGCCCGGCACAGATACGCAGTATTTT. Encoded protein: CASSATTSGPGTDTQYF.